Presented here are 8 T cell receptor beta chains from one specimen sequenced in a study of OX40 agonist ivuxolimab in advanced cancers. Some clones are missing from TCRdb's copy, which holds only in-frame ones; the method was immunoSEQ multiplex PCR. The sample records over 25,000 clones, 65% to 90% being singletons. Specimen: CD4+ or CD8+ T cells sorted from blood, collected in a trial of the OX40 agonist ivuxolimab. Source of these receptors: an adult with an advanced solid tumor such as melanoma, head and neck, liver or kidney cancer.

This chain uses TRBV6-4 with TRBJ2-3, with D perhaps TRBD1 (6 bases). There are 13 residues in the CDR3. V lost 0 bases, J lost 11 bases, and 12 bases lay in between. Germline-derived CDR1 and CDR2 are MRHNA and SNTAGT. This chain's CDR3 is CASSDSEKDRQYF. The CDR3 DNA reads TGTGCCAGCAGTGACTCAGAAAAGGACAGGCAGTATTTT.

The chain recombines TRBV11-2 with TRBJ2-3, with TRBD1 matching 8 bases. Looked up from germline, CDR1 is SGHAT and CDR2 is FQNNGV. The V segment lost 1 base and the J segment 4 bases; nucleotides outside the gene matches: 7. The CDR3 contains 16 residues. The CDR3 nucleotides are TGTGCCAGCAGCTTAGGTGGCAGGGGGCGTGCAGATACGCAGTATTTT. Translated: CASSLGGRGRADTQYF.

The gene calls are TRBV5-6 and TRBJ2-1, with 12 bases aligning to TRBD2. V shed 0 bases and J 5 bases; nucleotides not matched to a gene: 3. CDR1 and CDR2 from the germline V gene are SGHDT and YYEEEE. The CDR3 spans 16 residues. The DNA of the CDR3 is TGTGCCAGCAGCTTGGGACTAGCGGGAGCGAACAATGAGCAGTTCTTC. Translated: CASSLGLAGANNEQFF.

V gene TRBV7-9 combines with J gene TRBJ2-7; the D is unclear. This CDR3 is 13 amino acids long. Trimming pared 3 bases from V and 6 bases from J, leaving 12 bases between. Germline V gives CDR1 SEHNR, CDR2 FQNEAQ (reference sequence). This CDR3 reads CASSLVSFGEQYF. The CDR3 DNA is TGTGCCAGCAGCTTGGTCAGCTTTGGCGAGCAGTACTTC.

V gene TRBV28 combines with J gene TRBJ1-2, with TRBD1 matching 7 bases. The CDR3 has 16 amino acids. V dropped 6 bases and J dropped 4; count of bases not matched to a gene: 14. Germline V gene sequence: CDR1 MDHEN, CDR2 SYDVKM. Here the CDR3 reads CASRRDRDSYGYGYTF. As DNA, the CDR3 is TGTGCCAGCAGACGGGACAGAGATAGTTATGGCTATGGCTACACCTTC.

This clone came up once. The chain has TRBV5-3 and TRBJ2-1; 14 bases agree with TRBD2. TRBV5-3 is known as an ORF, though its function is uncertain. The CDR3 has 19 amino acids. V gave up 4 bases and J gave up 0 bases; unmatched junction bases: 9. DNA for the CDR3: TGTGCCAGAAGCCCCGAAGGACTAGCGGGAGGTAGCTCCTACAATGAGCAGTTCTTC. It specifies CARSPEGLAGGSSYNEQFF.

V gene TRBV28 combines with J gene TRBJ2-1; TRBD1 aligns across 9 bases. This CDR3 contains 16 residues. Germline CDR1 MDHEN, CDR2 SYDVKM. The V and J ends lost 2 bases and 2 bases, in that order; junction bases with no gene match: 4. CDR3 DNA sequence: TGTGCCAGCAGTTTACTGGGACAGGGAACCTACAATGAGCAGTTCTTC. It is translated as CASSLLGQGTYNEQFF.

This clone came up a few times. This rearrangement joins TRBV30 to TRBJ1-5, with TRBD1 as a possible D gene (5 bases). Trimming left V 2 bases short and J 8 bases short, with 13 bases between. This CDR3 has 13 residues. Germline V lookup: CDR1 GTSNPN, CDR2 SVGIG (reference sequence). CDR3 amino acids: CAWSPGWGEPQHF. The CDR3 DNA reads as TGTGCCTGGAGTCCCGGGTGGGGGGAGCCCCAGCATTTT.